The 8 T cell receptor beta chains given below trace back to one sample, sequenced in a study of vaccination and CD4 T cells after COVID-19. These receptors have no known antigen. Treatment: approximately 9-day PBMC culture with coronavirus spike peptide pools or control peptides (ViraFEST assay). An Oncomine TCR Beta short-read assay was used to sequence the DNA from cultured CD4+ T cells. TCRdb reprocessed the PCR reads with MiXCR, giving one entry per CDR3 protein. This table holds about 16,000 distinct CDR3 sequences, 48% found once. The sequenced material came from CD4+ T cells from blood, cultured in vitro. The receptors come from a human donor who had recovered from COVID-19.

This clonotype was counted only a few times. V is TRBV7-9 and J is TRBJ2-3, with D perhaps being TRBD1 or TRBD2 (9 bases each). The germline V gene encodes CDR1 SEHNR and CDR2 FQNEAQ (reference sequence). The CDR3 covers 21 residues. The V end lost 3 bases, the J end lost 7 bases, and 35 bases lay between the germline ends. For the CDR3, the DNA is TGTGCCAGCAGCTTTGCGTGGTCGGGACAGGGACGTCTAGCGGGATTACATACGCAGTATTTT. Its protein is CASSFAWSGQGRLAGLHTQYF.

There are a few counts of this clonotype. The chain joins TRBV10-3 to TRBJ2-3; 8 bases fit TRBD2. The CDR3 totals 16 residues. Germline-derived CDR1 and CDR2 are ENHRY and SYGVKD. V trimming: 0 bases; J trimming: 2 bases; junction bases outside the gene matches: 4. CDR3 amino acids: CAISESGLVSTDTQYF. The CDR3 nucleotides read TGTGCCATCAGTGAGTCGGGACTAGTCTCCACAGATACGCAGTATTTT.

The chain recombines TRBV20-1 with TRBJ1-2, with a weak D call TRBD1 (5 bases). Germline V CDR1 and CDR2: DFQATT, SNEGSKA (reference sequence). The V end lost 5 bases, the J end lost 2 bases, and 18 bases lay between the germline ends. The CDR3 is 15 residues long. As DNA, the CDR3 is TGCAGTGCTCCCGCCCCTGCCAGGGCAAACTATGGCTACACCTTC. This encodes CSAPAPARANYGYTF.

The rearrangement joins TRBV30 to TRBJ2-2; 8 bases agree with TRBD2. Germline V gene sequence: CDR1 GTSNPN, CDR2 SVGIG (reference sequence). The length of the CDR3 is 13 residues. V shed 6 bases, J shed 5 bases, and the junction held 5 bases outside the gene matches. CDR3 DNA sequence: TGTGCCTGCGGGACTAGACTGACCGGGGAGCTGTTTTTT. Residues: CACGTRLTGELFF.

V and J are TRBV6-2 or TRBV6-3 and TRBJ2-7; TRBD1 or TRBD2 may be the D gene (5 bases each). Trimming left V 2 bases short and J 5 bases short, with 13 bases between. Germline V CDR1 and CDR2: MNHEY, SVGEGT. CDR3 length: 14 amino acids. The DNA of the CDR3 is TGTGCCAGCAGTTACATGAGGGGTACCAACGAGCAGTACTTC. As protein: CASSYMRGTNEQYF.

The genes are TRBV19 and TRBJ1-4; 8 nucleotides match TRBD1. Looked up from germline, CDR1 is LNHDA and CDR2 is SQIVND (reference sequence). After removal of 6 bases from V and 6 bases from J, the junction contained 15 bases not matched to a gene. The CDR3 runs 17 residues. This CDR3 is CASSPRVGQGGDEKLFF. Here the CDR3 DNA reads TGTGCCAGTAGCCCACGGGTTGGACAGGGAGGCGATGAAAAACTGTTTTTT.

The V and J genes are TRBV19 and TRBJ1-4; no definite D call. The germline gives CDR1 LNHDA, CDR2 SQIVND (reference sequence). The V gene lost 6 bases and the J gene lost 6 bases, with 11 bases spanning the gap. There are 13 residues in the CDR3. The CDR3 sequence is CASRLTEDEKLFF. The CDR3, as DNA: TGTGCCAGTAGACTTACAGAAGATGAAAAACTGTTTTTT.

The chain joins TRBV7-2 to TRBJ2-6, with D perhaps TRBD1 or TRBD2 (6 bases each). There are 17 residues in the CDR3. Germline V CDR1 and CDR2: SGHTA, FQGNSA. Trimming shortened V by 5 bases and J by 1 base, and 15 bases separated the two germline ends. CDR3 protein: CASSRGRGLSGANVLTF. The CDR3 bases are TGTGCCAGCAGCCGGGGGCGGGGCTTATCTGGGGCCAACGTCCTGACTTTC. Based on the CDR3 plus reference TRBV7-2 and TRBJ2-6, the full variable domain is GAGVSQSPSNKVTEKGKDVELRCDPISGHTALYWYRQSLGQGLEFLIYFQGNSAPDKSGLPSDRFSAERTGGSVSTLTIQRTQQEDSAVYLCASSRGRGLSGANVLTFGAGSRLTVL.